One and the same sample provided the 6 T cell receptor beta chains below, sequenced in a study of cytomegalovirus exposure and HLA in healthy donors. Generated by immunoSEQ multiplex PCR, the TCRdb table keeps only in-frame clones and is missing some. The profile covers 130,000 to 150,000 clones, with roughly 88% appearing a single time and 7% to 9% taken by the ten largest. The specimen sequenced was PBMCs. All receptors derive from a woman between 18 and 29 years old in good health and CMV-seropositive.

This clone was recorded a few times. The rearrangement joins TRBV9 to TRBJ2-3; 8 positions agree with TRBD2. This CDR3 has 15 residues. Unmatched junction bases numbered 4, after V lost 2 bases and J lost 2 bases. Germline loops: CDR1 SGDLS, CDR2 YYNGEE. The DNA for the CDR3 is TGTGCCAGCAGCGTTAGCGGGACTTCCACAGATACGCAGTATTTT. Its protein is CASSVSGTSTDTQYF.

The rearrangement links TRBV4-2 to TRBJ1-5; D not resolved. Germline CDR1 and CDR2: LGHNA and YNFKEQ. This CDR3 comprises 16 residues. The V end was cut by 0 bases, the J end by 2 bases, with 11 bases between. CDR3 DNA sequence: TGTGCCAGCAGCCAAGAAAGCCGGGTAGGCAATCAGCCCCAGCATTTT. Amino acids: CASSQESRVGNQPQHF.

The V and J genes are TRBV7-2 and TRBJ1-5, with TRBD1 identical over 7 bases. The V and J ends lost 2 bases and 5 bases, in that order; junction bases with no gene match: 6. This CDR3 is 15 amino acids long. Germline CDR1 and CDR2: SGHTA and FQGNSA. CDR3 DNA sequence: TGTGCCAGCAGCTTACAGGGGGGTTTCGATCAGCCCCAGCATTTT. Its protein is CASSLQGGFDQPQHF.

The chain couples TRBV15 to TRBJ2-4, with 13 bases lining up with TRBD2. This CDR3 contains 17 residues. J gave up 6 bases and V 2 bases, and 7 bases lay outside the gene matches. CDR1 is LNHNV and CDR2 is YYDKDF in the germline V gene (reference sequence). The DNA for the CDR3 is TGTGCCACCAGCAGAACACTAGCGGGGGGGCCGGGAAACATTCAGTACTTC. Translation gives CATSRTLAGGPGNIQYF.

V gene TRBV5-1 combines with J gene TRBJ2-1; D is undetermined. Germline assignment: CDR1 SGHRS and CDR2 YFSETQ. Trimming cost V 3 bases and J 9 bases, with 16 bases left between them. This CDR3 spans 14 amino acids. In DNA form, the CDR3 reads TGCGCCAGCAGCTCCCAGAGTAGCACGGGTGAGCAGTTCTTC. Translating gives CASSSQSSTGEQFF.

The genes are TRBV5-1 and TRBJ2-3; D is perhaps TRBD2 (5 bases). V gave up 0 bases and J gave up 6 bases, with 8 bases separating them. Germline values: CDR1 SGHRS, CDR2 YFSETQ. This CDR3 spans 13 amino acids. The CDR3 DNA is TGCGCCAGCAGCTTGGAGAGGGCGGATACGCAGTATTTT. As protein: CASSLERADTQYF.